Sequencing of this TCR beta chain was carried out in a study of cytomegalovirus exposure and HLA in healthy donors. The overall study: Around 200 million T cells yielded some 100 million unique TCR beta sequences, as an earlier analysis found. As released early, the data held roughly 85 million unique TCRs from HLA-typed donors. Whole-study results and caveats: Association with HLA alleles at 0.05 false discovery rate was found for roughly 17,000 TCR beta sequences in a later analysis.

Worth noting for this clone: Its antigen is still unknown.

A multiplex PCR was run with 60 Vbeta primers and 13 Jbeta primers. Method: immunoSEQ multiplex PCR; TCRdb's copy keeps in-frame clones and lacks some. In the table there are about 190,000 clones, 75% to 90% of which are singletons. The sequencing sample was made of PBMCs. The clonotype was recovered from a man younger than 40 in good health and CMV-seronegative.

CDR3 loop: CASSPTGAEEKLFF. CDR3 DNA: TGTGCCAGCTCACCCACAGGGGCGGAAGAAAAACTGTTTTTT. The V call is TRBV18, the J call TRBJ1-4; 7 nucleotides align to TRBD1. This CDR3 contains 14 residues. Germline trimming cut 3 bases from V and 8 bases from J; bases unmatched to any gene: 6. Per the germline V gene, CDR1 is KGHSH and CDR2 is LQKENI.